This T cell receptor beta chain comes out of a study of blood T cell repertoires in COVID-19. On the study more broadly: Both acute and convalescent COVID-19 samples were obtained from the United States, Italy and Spain. T cells, B-cell-depleted T cells, or PBMCs supplied cDNA or gDNA.

Per the study methods: Estimates of nucleated cell counts were drawn from the amplification of reference gene primers. The protocol was immunoSEQ multiplex PCR, while the TCRdb copy is restricted to in-frame clones and leaves out a portion. Clone size and the V and J calls come from that table; the DNA yielded D and trimming. The sample yields a few hundred thousand clones, 86% seen once. The TCR comes from a woman aged 45-65 years with acute or convalescent COVID-19. Sequencing used peripheral blood.

For the CDR3, the DNA is TGTGCCATCAGTGACCCAGGGTGGGATCAGCCCCAGCATTTT. This sequence encodes CAISDPGWDQPQHF. This sequence joins TRBV10-3 and TRBJ1-5; possibly TRBD1 for D (5 bases). The germline gives CDR1 ENHRY, CDR2 SYGVKD. This CDR3 has 14 residues. Trimming stripped 3 bases from V and 5 bases from J, with 11 bases between.